The 8 T cell receptor beta chains listed next were all sequenced from one sample in a study of OX40 agonist ivuxolimab in advanced cancers. Profiling relied on immunoSEQ multiplex PCR, and the TCRdb table lists in-frame clones only, not all of them. The table lists approximately 79,000 clones, approximately 95% of them singletons, with about 20% in the top ten. The sample in question was CD4+ or CD8+ T cells sorted from blood, obtained in a trial of the OX40 agonist ivuxolimab. The origin of the receptors is an adult with an advanced solid tumor such as melanoma, head and neck, liver or kidney cancer.

The gene calls are TRBV7-6 and TRBJ2-7; a possible D gene is TRBD2 (5 bases). The CDR3 is made up of 15 amino acids. The V and J ends lost 1 base and 0 bases respectively, with 10 bases between them. Germline values: CDR1 SGHVS, CDR2 FNYEAQ. CDR3 sequence reads: CASSLEGGSSYEQYF. In DNA form, the CDR3 reads TGTGCCAGCAGCTTAGAGGGTGGGAGCTCCTACGAGCAGTACTTC. Filled out from reference TRBV7-6 and TRBJ2-7, the complete variable domain reads GAGVSQSPRYKVTKRGQDVALRCDPISGHVSLYWYRQALGQGPEFLTYFNYEAQQDKSGLPNDRFSAERPEGSISTLTIQRTEQRDSAMYRCASSLEGGSSYEQYFGPGTRLTVT.

This clone has only one observation. This chain joins TRBV4-2 and TRBJ2-1; no clear D gene. Germline CDR1 is LGHNA and CDR2 is YNFKEQ. This CDR3 is 12 amino acids long. V lost 0 bases to trimming and J lost 8 bases, with 5 bases between them. In DNA, the CDR3 is TGTGCCAGCAGCCAAGACGGTTATGAGCAGTTCTTC. This sequence encodes CASSQDGYEQFF.

CDR3 sequence reads: CASSPTPMSAADTQYF. CDR3 DNA: TGTGCCAGCAGCCCAACCCCGATGAGCGCGGCAGATACGCAGTATTTT. This chain links TRBV13 with TRBJ2-3, with D uncertain. Trimming took 5 bases from V and 4 from J, leaving 19 bases between them. CDR3 length equals 16 residues. Germline V lookup: CDR1 PRHDT, CDR2 FYEKMQ (reference sequence).

The gene calls are TRBV27 and TRBJ2-4, with a tentative D call TRBD1 (6 bases). V lost 5 bases, J lost 0 bases, and 14 bases lay in between. The CDR3 is 16 residues long. Germline V gene sequence: CDR1 MNHEY, CDR2 SMNVEV (reference sequence). The CDR3: CASSTGQFLAKNIQYF. In DNA, the CDR3 is TGTGCCAGCAGTACAGGACAGTTCTTAGCCAAAAACATTCAGTACTTC.

The V call is TRBV4-1, the J call TRBJ1-6; unclear D gene. The V end lost 4 bases, the J end lost 5 bases, and 18 bases lay between the germline ends. This CDR3 contains 17 residues. The V gene's germline CDR1 is MGHRA and CDR2 YSYEKL. CDR3 nucleotides: TGCGCCAGCAGCCGCTTTGTGGGCTCCCCGAATAATTCACCCCTCCACTTT. This sequence encodes CASSRFVGSPNNSPLHF.

This chain connects TRBV14 to TRBJ1-4; maybe TRBD1 (6 bases). The V gene lost 0 bases and the J gene lost 7 bases, with 18 bases spanning the gap. CDR1 and CDR2 (germline): SGHDN, FVKESK. The CDR3 sequence is 17 residues long. CDR3 DNA: TGTGCCAGCAGCCAAGATCTCGGTTTACAGGGACTTGAAAAACTGTTTTTT. Protein: CASSQDLGLQGLEKLFF.

The gene calls are TRBV5-5 and TRBJ2-7; TRBD2 agrees at 9 bases. This CDR3 has 16 residues. Trimming at V came to 3 bases and at J to 0 bases, leaving 7 bases not matched to a gene. Germline V gene data show CDR1 as SGHKS and CDR2 as YYEKEE (reference sequence). The CDR3 sequence: CASSYAGTSLSYEQYF. The CDR3 nucleotides read TGTGCCAGCAGCTACGCCGGGACTAGCCTCTCCTACGAGCAGTACTTC.

The rearrangement links TRBV2 to TRBJ1-5, with D uncertain. Germline V gene lookup returns CDR1 SNHLY and CDR2 FYNNEI. The CDR3 loop spans 14 amino acids. V was cut by 5 bases and J by 5 bases, with 13 bases left in between. Written as DNA, the CDR3 is TGTGCCAGCAGTAGATCCGCTGGCGATCAGCCCCAGCATTTT. Protein sequence: CASSRSAGDQPQHF.